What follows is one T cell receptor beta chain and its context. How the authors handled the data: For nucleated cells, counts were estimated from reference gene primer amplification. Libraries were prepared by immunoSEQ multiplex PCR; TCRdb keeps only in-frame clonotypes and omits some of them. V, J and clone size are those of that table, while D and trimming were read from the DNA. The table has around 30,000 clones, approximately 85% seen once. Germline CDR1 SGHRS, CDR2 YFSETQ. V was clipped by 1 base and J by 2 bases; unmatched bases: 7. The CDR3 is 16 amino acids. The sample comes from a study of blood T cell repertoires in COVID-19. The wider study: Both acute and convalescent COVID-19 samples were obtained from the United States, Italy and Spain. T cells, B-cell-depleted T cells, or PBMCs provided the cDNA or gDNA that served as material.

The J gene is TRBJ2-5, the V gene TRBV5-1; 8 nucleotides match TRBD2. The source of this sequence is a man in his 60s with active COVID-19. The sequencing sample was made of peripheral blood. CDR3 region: CASSLRPTSGQETQYF. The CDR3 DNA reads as TGCGCCAGCAGCTTGAGACCCACTAGCGGACAAGAGACCCAGTACTTC.